The rows below give T cell receptor beta chains drawn from one sample of a study of blood T cell repertoires in COVID-19. Sequencing used immunoSEQ multiplex PCR; TCRdb keeps in-frame clones, though not all of them. Of roughly 200,000 clones in the sample, roughly 88% were seen once. The sequenced sample consisted of peripheral blood. These receptors were taken from a human donor with active or convalescent COVID-19. The donor label of this sample is uncertain. The CDR3 runs from the conserved cysteine through the conserved F or W. Each record gives: CDR3 protein, V gene, D gene, clone size. A D gene is named only where the DNA matches it firmly. Only some rows state a clone size, as once, few, many or a class for expanded clones.

CDR3 protein: CASSYSKITADEQYF
V gene: TRBV6-5
D gene: NA
clone size: NA

CDR3 protein: CASRTTWTGGRNGYTF
V gene: TRBV19
D gene: TRBD1
clone size: NA

CDR3 protein: CASSQLGGLGEKLFF
V gene: TRBV14
D gene: NA
clone size: NA

CDR3 protein: CASSAGRNQPQHF
V gene: TRBV2
D gene: NA
clone size: NA

CDR3 protein: CASSLVAGRGNEKLFF
V gene: TRBV28
D gene: NA
clone size: NA

CDR3 protein: CASSKTGEQETQYF
V gene: TRBV21-1
D gene: NA
clone size: NA

CDR3 protein: CASSPRQGMNTEAFF
V gene: TRBV5-5
D gene: TRBD1
clone size: NA

CDR3 protein: CATSGHEGTGETQYF
V gene: TRBV24-1
D gene: TRBD1
clone size: NA

CDR3 protein: CGGLNTGELFF
V gene: TRBV30
D gene: NA
clone size: NA

CDR3 protein: CASSSTGGFTDTQYF
V gene: TRBV28
D gene: TRBD1
clone size: NA

CDR3 protein: CASRYLLKRTGPSVDTQYF
V gene: TRBV5-1
D gene: TRBD1
clone size: few

CDR3 protein: CASSASSNTGELFF
V gene: TRBV6-4
D gene: NA
clone size: NA

CDR3 protein: CASSGTGIGQETQYF
V gene: TRBV28
D gene: TRBD1
clone size: NA

CDR3 protein: CASRRPGAQETQYF
V gene: TRBV5-1
D gene: NA
clone size: NA

CDR3 protein: CASSLVGYQETQYF
V gene: TRBV5-1
D gene: NA
clone size: once

CDR3 protein: CASKAGTPSSGSIAYEQYF
V gene: TRBV5-1
D gene: TRBD2
clone size: NA

CDR3 protein: CATSVLQGAKNIQYF
V gene: TRBV24-1
D gene: NA
clone size: once

CDR3 protein: CSASREAGETQYF
V gene: TRBV29-1
D gene: TRBD2
clone size: NA

CDR3 protein: CASSLGLYQPQHF
V gene: TRBV6-5
D gene: NA
clone size: few

CDR3 protein: CASSGDRRTGGKVYGYTF
V gene: TRBV7-9
D gene: TRBD1
clone size: NA

CDR3 protein: CASPTSGGPGDEQFF
V gene: TRBV6-4
D gene: TRBD2
clone size: once

CDR3 protein: CASSLYAGLAKNIQYF
V gene: TRBV27
D gene: NA
clone size: NA